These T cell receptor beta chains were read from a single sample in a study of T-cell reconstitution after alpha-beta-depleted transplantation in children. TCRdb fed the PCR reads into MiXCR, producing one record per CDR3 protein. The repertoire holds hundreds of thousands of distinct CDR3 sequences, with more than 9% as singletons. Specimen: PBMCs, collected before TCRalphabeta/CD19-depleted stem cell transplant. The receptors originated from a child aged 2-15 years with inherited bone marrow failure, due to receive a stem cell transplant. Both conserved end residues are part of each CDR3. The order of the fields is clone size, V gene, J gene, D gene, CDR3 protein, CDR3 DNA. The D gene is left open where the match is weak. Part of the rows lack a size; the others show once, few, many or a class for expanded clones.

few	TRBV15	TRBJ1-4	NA	CATSRDPKWQPEKLFF	TGTGCCACCAGCAGAGATCCAAAATGGCAGCCCGAAAAACTGTTTTTT
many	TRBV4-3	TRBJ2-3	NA	CASSQAGSTDTQYF	TGTGCCAGCAGCCAGGCCGGGAGCACAGATACGCAGTATTTT
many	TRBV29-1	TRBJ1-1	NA	CSGPESNTEAFF	TGCAGCGGGCCAGAGTCGAACACTGAAGCTTTCTTT
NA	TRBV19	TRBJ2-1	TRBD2	CASTYSSGTLSYNEQFF	TGTGCCAGTACCTATTCTAGCGGGACCCTCTCCTACAATGAGCAGTTCTTC
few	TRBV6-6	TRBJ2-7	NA	CASSYPGGGEQYF	TGTGCCAGCAGTTACCCAGGAGGCGGTGAGCAGTACTTC
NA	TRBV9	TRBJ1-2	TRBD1	CASSVDVQGARYTF	TGTGCCAGCAGCGTAGATGTCCAGGGGGCGCGTTACACCTTC
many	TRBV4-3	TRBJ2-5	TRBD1	CASSQIYRGEGETQYF	TGCGCCAGCAGCCAGATCTACAGGGGTGAGGGAGAGACCCAGTACTTC
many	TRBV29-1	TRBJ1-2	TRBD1	CSVLNDRGHYGYTF	TGCAGCGTTCTAAACGACAGGGGGCACTATGGCTACACCTTC
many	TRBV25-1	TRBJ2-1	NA	CASSGETNEQFF	TGTGCCAGCAGTGGGGAGACCAATGAGCAGTTCTTC
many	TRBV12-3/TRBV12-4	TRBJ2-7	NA	CASSNGIAGEQYF	TGTGCCAGCAGTAACGGGATTGCCGGCGAGCAGTACTTC
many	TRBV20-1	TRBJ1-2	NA	CSARDRARVYGYTF	TGCAGTGCTAGAGATCGGGCGCGGGTCTATGGCTACACCTTC